This TCR beta chain was identified during a study of cytomegalovirus exposure and HLA in healthy donors. At the level of the study: There were approximately 400 genotyped donors. Of these, 81% fell in the genetic ancestry cluster associated with self-reported Caucasian donors.

Both 60 Vbeta primers and 13 Jbeta primers went into the PCR. Clones were sequenced by immunoSEQ multiplex PCR, and TCRdb holds only the in-frame ones, with some missing. The table records about 140,000 clones, 65% to 80% of them present only once. Looked up from germline, CDR1 is GTSNPN and CDR2 is SVGIG (reference sequence). Trimming removed 5 bases from V and 1 base from J; junction bases left unmatched: 3. The CDR3 is 13 amino acids. The sequenced material came from PBMCs. V usage is TRBV30 and J usage is TRBJ2-7, with 9 bases that match TRBD2. This receptor was obtained from a male donor in good health and CMV-seronegative. The DNA for the CDR3 is TGTGCCTGGTCAACTAGCGGGTCCTACGAGCAGTACTTC. It yields the protein CAWSTSGSYEQYF. Complete variable domain (other parts from reference TRBV30 and TRBJ2-7): SQTIHQWPATLVQPVGSPLSLECTVEGTSNPNLYWYRQAAGRGLQLLFYSVGIGQISSEVPQNLSASRPQDRQFILSSKKLLLSDSGFYLCAWSTSGSYEQYFGPGTRLTVT.